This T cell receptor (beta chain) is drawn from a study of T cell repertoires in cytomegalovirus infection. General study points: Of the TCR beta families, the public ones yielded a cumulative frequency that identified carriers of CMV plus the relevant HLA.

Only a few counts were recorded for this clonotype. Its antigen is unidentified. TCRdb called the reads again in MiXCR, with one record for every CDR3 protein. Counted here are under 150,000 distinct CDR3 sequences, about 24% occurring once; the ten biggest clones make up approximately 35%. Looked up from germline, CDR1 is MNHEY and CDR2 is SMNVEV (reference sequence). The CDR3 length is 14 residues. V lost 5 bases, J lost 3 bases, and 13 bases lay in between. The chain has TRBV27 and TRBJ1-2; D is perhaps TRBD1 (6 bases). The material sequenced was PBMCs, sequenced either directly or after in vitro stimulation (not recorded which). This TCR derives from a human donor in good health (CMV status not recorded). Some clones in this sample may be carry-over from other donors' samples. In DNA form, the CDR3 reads TGTGCCAGCAGTACGTTACAGGGATACTATGGCTACACCTTC. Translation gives CASSTLQGYYGYTF.